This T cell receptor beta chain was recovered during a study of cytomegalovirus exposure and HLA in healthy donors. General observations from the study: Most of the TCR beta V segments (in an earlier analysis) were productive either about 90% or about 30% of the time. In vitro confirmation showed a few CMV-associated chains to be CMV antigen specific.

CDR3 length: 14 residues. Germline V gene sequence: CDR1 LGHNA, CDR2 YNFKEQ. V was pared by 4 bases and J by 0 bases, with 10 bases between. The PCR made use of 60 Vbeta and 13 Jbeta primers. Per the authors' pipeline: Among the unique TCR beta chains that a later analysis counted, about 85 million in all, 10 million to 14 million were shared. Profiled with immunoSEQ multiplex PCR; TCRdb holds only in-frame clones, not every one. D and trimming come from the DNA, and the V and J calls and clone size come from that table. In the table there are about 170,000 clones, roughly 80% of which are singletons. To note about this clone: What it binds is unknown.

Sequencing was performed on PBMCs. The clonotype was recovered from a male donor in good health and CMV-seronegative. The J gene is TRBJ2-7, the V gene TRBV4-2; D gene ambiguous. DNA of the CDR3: TGTGCCAGCAGCCGGCAGGTAAGCTCCTACGAGCAGTACTTC. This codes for CASSRQVSSYEQYF.